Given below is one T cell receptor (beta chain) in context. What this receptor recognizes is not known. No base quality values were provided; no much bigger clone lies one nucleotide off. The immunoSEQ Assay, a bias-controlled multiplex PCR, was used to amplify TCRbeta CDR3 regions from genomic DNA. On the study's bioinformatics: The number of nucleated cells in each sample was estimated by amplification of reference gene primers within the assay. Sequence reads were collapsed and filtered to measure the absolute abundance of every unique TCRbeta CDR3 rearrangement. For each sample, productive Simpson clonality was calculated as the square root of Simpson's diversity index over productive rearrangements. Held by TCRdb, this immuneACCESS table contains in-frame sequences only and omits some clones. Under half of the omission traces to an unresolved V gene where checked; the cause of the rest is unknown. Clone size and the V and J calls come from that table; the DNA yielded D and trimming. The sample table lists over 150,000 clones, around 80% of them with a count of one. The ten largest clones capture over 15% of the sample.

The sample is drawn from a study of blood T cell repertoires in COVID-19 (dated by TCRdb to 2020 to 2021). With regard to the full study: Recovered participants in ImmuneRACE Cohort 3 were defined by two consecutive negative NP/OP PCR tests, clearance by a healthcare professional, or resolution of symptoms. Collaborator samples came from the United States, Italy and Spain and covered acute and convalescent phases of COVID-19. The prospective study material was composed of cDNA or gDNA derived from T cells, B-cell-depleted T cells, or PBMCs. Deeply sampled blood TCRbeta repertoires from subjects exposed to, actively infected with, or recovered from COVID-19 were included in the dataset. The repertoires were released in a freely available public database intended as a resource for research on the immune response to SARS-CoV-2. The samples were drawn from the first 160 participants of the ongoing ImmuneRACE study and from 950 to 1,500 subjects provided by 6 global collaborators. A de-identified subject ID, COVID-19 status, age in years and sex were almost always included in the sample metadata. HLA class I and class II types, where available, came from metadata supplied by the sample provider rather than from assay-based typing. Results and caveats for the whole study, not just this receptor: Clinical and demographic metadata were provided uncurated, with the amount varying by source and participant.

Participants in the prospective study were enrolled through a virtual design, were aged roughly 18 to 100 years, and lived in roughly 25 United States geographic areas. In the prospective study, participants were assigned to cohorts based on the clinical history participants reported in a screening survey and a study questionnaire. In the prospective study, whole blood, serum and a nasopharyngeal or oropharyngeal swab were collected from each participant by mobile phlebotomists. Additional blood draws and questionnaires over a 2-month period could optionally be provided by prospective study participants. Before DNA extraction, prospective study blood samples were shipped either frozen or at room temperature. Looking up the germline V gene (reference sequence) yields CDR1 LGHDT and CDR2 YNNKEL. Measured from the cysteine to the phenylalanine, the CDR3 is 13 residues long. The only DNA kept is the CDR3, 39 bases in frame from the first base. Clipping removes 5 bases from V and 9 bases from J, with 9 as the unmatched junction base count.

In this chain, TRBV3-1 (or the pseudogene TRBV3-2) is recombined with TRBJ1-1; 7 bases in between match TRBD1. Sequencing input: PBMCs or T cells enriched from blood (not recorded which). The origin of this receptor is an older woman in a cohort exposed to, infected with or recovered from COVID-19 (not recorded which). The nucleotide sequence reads TGTGCCAGCAGCAATCAGGAGGGGGCGCAAGCTTTCTTT. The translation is CASSNQEGAQAFF.